Listed below are T cell receptor beta chains from one sample, sequenced in a study of cytomegalovirus exposure and HLA in healthy donors. TCRdb's table, derived via immunoSEQ multiplex PCR, lists solely in-frame clones and lacks some. The listing records 75,000 to 90,000 clones. What was sequenced was PBMCs. The receptor set was obtained from a woman aged 60 to 75 in good health and CMV-seronegative. Each CDR3 is given with its conserved first and last residue. The D gene is left open where the match is weak.

j_call d_call v_call cdr3_aa cdr3_nt
TRBJ1-3 TRBD1 TRBV9 CASSADRRGSGNTIYF TGTGCCAGCAGCGCGGACAGGAGGGGCTCTGGAAACACCATATATTTT
TRBJ1-4 - TRBV7-9 CASSSQGANEKLFF TGTGCCAGCAGCTCACAAGGGGCTAATGAAAAACTGTTTTTT
TRBJ2-2 - TRBV10-3 CAISESNVGGTGELFF TGTGCCATCAGTGAGTCGAATGTGGGGGGCACCGGGGAGCTGTTTTTT
TRBJ2-5 - TRBV5-4 CASSLGTVQETQYF TGTGCCAGCAGCTTGGGGACAGTCCAAGAGACCCAGTACTTC
TRBJ2-6 - TRBV11-2 CASSPQWGPFSGANVLTF TGTGCCAGCAGCCCCCAGTGGGGCCCATTCTCTGGGGCCAACGTCCTGACTTTC
TRBJ1-2 - TRBV25-1 CASSGNYGYTF TGTGCCAGCTCAGGCAACTATGGCTACACCTTC
TRBJ1-5 - TRBV6-6 CASSDSDYNQPQHF TGTGCCAGCAGCGACTCAGATTACAATCAGCCCCAGCATTTT
TRBJ2-2 TRBD2 TRBV11-2 CASSLAPGAGGNTGELFF TGTGCCAGCAGCTTAGCCCCAGGGGCGGGAGGTAACACCGGGGAGCTGTTTTTT
TRBJ1-2 TRBD1 TRBV7-9 CASSSPVPGGYGYTF TGTGCCAGCAGCTCGCCGGTACCAGGGGGCTATGGCTACACCTTC
TRBJ2-3 TRBD2 TRBV11-2 CASSSLAGGGTDTQYF TGTGCCAGCAGCTCACTAGCGGGAGGGGGGACAGATACGCAGTATTTT
TRBJ2-3 - TRBV6-5 CASSYGQLSTDTQYF TGTGCCAGCAGTTACGGACAGCTCAGCACAGATACGCAGTATTTT
TRBJ2-5 TRBD1 TRBV6-5 CASRGGTGGRETQYF TGTGCCAGCAGGGGGGGGACAGGGGGCAGAGAGACCCAGTACTTC
TRBJ2-3 - TRBV28 CASSSPAVGSGTDTQYF TGTGCCAGCAGTTCCCCCGCCGTCGGGAGCGGCACAGATACGCAGTATTTT
TRBJ2-3 TRBD1 TRBV11-2 CASSSTPRTGGPTDTQYF TGTGCCAGCAGCTCAACACCCCGGACAGGGGGGCCCACAGATACGCAGTATTTT
TRBJ1-5 TRBD1 TRBV7-8 CASSPDRDQPQHF TGTGCCAGCAGCCCCGACAGGGACCAGCCCCAGCATTTT
TRBJ2-1 TRBD2 TRBV28 CASSFAAGRAGRPYNEQFF TGTGCCAGCAGTTTCGCCGCGGGTAGGGCCGGGAGGCCGTACAATGAGCAGTTCTTC
TRBJ1-4 TRBD1 TRBV4-3 CASSLYRGTNEKLFF TGCGCCAGCAGCCTTTACAGGGGAACTAATGAAAAACTGTTTTTT
TRBJ2-5 TRBD1 TRBV19 CASSLTATGAALETQYF TGTGCCAGTAGCTTAACTGCGACAGGGGCGGCCCTCGAGACCCAGTACTTC
TRBJ2-7 - TRBV18 CASSTSYEQYF TGTGCCAGCTCAACTTCCTACGAGCAGTACTTC
TRBJ1-3 - TRBV5-1 CASSLVPGSGNTIYF TGCGCCAGCAGCTTGGTTCCCGGCTCTGGAAACACCATATATTTT
TRBJ2-5 TRBD1 TRBV19 CASSGADRGVTQYF TGTGCCAGTAGTGGGGCGGACAGGGGGGTAACCCAGTACTTC
TRBJ2-1 - TRBV19 CASRATGLNEQFF TGTGCCAGTAGGGCCACAGGGTTGAATGAGCAGTTCTTC
TRBJ2-3 - TRBV19 CASSIGGGLTDTQYF TGTGCCAGTAGTATAGGCGGGGGCCTCACAGATACGCAGTATTTT
TRBJ1-1 - TRBV29-1 CSGGQMNTEAFF TGCAGCGGGGGCCAGATGAACACTGAAGCTTTCTTT